This TCR beta chain is from a study of siplizumab effects on memory and regulatory T cells. TCRdb's copy holds only in-frame clones and misses some; the assay was immunoSEQ multiplex PCR. Found here are 70,000 to 90,000 clones, 80% to 90% of them singletons; the top ten hold about 15%. Study findings and constraints: The suppressive capacity of proliferating Tregs from siplizumab cultures remained unconfirmed. Unstimulated subsets contained matches for only a minor fraction of alloreactive clones. The diversity of naive T cells seemed greater than that of memory cells, and their alloresponse contribution seemed major.

Trimming cost V 4 bases and J 5 bases, with 10 bases left between them. This CDR3 region has 12 residues. Germline V gene sequence: CDR1 GTSNPN, CDR2 SVGIG (reference sequence). To note about this clone: The antigen remains unidentified.

Sample: CD4+ T cells sorted from blood. The receptor comes from a human donor in good health. The V and J genes are TRBV30 and TRBJ2-3, with no clear D. The CDR3 is CAWTFGLDTQYF. DNA for the CDR3: TGTGCCTGGACTTTTGGGTTAGATACGCAGTATTTT.